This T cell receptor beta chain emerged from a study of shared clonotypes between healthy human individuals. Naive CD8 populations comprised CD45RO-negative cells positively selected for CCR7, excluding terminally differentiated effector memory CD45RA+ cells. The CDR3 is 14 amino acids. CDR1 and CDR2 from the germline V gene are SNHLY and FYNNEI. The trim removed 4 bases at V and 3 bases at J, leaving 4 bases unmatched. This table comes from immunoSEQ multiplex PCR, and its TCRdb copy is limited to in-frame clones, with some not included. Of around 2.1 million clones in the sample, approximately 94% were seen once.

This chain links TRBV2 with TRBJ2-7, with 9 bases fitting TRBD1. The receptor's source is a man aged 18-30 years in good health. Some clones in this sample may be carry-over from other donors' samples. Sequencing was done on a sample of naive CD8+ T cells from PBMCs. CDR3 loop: CASSGRDRVYEQYF. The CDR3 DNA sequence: TGTGCCAGCAGTGGGCGGGACAGGGTCTACGAGCAGTACTTC.